The TCR beta chain described here comes from a study of blood T cell repertoires in COVID-19. The table came from immunoSEQ multiplex PCR; TCRdb's copy has only in-frame clones and leaves some out. The sample contains approximately 80,000 clones, 85% to 90% of which appear only once. The length of the CDR3 is 14 residues. Trimming took 4 bases from V and 7 from J, leaving 15 bases between them. CDR1 is SGDLS and CDR2 is YYNGEE in the germline V gene. The chain carries TRBV9 and TRBJ2-1; perhaps TRBD1 as D (6 bases). Sequenced material: peripheral blood. The sequence derives from a man aged 35 to 55 with acute or convalescent COVID-19. The CDR3 bases are TGTGCCAGCAGCCCCCCGACAGGTGGGAATGAGCAGTTCTTC. Protein product: CASSPPTGGNEQFF.